Listed below are T cell receptor beta chains from one sample, sequenced in a study of vaccination and CD4 T cells after COVID-19. Antigen specificity for these receptors is unknown. TCRdb reprocessed the PCR reads via MiXCR and lists one record per CDR3 protein. The data show some 8,400 distinct CDR3 sequences, around 61% seen once. Source material: CD4+ T cells from blood, cultured in vitro. The receptors here all came from a human donor who had recovered from COVID-19. Both conserved end residues are part of each CDR3. Fields, in order: clone size, D gene, V gene, J gene, CDR3 DNA, CDR3 protein. D genes are given only for firm matches. The size field is filled for only some rows; it gives once, few, many or a size class.

>NA|NA|TRBV20-1|TRBJ1-2
TGCAGTGCTAGATCCAGCGGGTTCGGTGGCTACACCTTC
CSARSSGFGGYTF
>medium-sized|NA|TRBV5-1|TRBJ2-3
TGCGCCAGCAGCGGAGCTAGCGTAAAAACAGATACGCAGTATTTT
CASSGASVKTDTQYF
>NA|TRBD1|TRBV6-1|TRBJ1-1
TGTGCCAGCGGTAAGGTCACAGGGGGCGGCGGTAACACTGAAGCTTTCTTT
CASGKVTGGGGNTEAFF
>once|TRBD1|TRBV20-1|TRBJ1-5
TGCAGTGCTAGAGAGACAGGGAGGGAGCCCCAGCATTTT
CSARETGREPQHF
>NA|NA|TRBV25-1|TRBJ2-3
TGTGCCAGCAGTGAGGGGGGCACAGATACGCAGTATTTT
CASSEGGTDTQYF
>NA|TRBD2|TRBV10-1|TRBJ2-5
TGCGCCAGCAGTGAGTCGGGTAGCGGGAGCGGGTACCAAGAGACCCAGTACTTC
CASSESGSGSGYQETQYF
>medium-sized|TRBD1|TRBV7-9|TRBJ1-1
TGTGCCAGCAGCGCCACCCGGACAGGGGGTACTGAAGCTTTCTTT
CASSATRTGGTEAFF
>few|NA|TRBV20-1|TRBJ1-6
TGCAGTGCTAGAGTTGGGCAGGGTAGGAATAATTCACCCCTCCACTTT
CSARVGQGRNNSPLHF
>NA|TRBD1|TRBV6-2/TRBV6-3|TRBJ2-2
TGTGCCAGCAGTTGGAGGACAGGGAACACCGGGGAGCTGTTTTTT
CASSWRTGNTGELFF
>NA|NA|TRBV6-1|TRBJ2-2
TGTGCCAGCAGTGACGGTGCAAACACCGGGGAGCTGTTTTTT
CASSDGANTGELFF
>NA|NA|TRBV6-5|TRBJ2-7
TGTGCCAGCAGTTACCCAACCGGGACGGGAGAACCCGAGCAGTACTTC
CASSYPTGTGEPEQYF
>NA|NA|TRBV5-8|TRBJ2-5
TGTGCCAGCAGCCCCGGGACCGACCAAGAGACCCAGTACTTC
CASSPGTDQETQYF
>NA|NA|TRBV7-9|TRBJ1-1
TGTGCCAGCAGCACCGGCAGATTGAACACTGAAGCTTTCTTT
CASSTGRLNTEAFF
>few|NA|TRBV20-1|TRBJ2-6
TGCAGTGCTAGACCGTCCCACTCTGGGGCCAACGTCCTGACTTTC
CSARPSHSGANVLTF
>NA|NA|TRBV20-1|TRBJ2-2
TGCAGTGCCCTCCCTGGGGGCCGGAACACCGGGGAGCTGTTTTTT
CSALPGGRNTGELFF
>NA|TRBD1|TRBV6-2/TRBV6-3|TRBJ1-6
TGTGCCAGCAGTTACAGGACAGGGGAAGGTTCACCCCTCCACTTT
CASSYRTGEGSPLHF
>NA|TRBD1|TRBV28|TRBJ1-5
TGTGCCAGCAAGCCTCCCCAGGGGGCTGGACAGCCCCAGCATTTT
CASKPPQGAGQPQHF
>NA|NA|TRBV6-2/TRBV6-3|TRBJ2-7
TGTGCCAGCAGTGACCGGGACGAACCCTACGAGCAGTACTTC
CASSDRDEPYEQYF
>few|TRBD2|TRBV6-1|TRBJ2-3
TGTGCCAGCATAGCGGGAGGGGCCCGGGTGGGAACAGATACGCAGTATTTT
CASIAGGARVGTDTQYF
>NA|NA|TRBV20-1|TRBJ1-2
TGCAGTGCTAGAGAGCGTACCCACTATGGCTACACCTTC
CSARERTHYGYTF